This T cell receptor (beta chain) came from a study of T cell repertoires in cytomegalovirus infection. CDR3 length: 14 residues. V dropped 4 bases and J dropped 4; count of bases not matched to a gene: 7. Germline V CDR1 and CDR2: SQVTM, ANQGSEA. This clonotype was counted only a few times. The antigen remains unidentified. One entry per CDR3 protein, called by TCRdb with MiXCR from the reads. The data show approximately 630,000 distinct CDR3 sequences, with 20% to 25% seen just once and 8% held by the top ten. Study results and caveats: Pooled public TCR beta family frequency picked out CMV carriers with the relevant HLA.

This rearrangement joins TRBV29-1 to TRBJ2-1; TRBD1 matches at 7 bases. Sequenced sample: CD8+ T cells from PBMCs. The source of this sequence is a human donor in good health (CMV status not recorded). Some clones in this sample may be carry-over from other donors' samples. The CDR3 reads CSVAWTGVYNEQFF. The CDR3 DNA is TGCAGCGTTGCGTGGACAGGTGTTTACAATGAGCAGTTCTTC.